The sequence of this TCR beta chain was determined in a study of T cells in Graves' hyperthyroidism and ophthalmopathy. Using RNA transcripts as the source, TCR beta CDR3 regions were amplified. HTBI primers were employed in a first-round RT-PCR of the TCR CDR3. Each CDR3 protein is one row after TCRdb ran MiXCR on the multiplex PCR reads. Of a few hundred thousand distinct CDR3 sequences in the sample, less than 25% were seen once. Exclusion of patients followed from uncontrolled infection, other autoimmune disease, pregnancy or lactation. The PBMCs studied were ones that came from roughly 11 ml fresh peripheral blood. This CDR3 region has 14 residues. Germline CDR1 and CDR2: DFQATT and SNEGSKA (reference sequence). Only a few counts were recorded for this clonotype. Compared with germline, one end of the junction differs, possibly owing to a read error.

The chain employs TRBV20-1 and TRBJ2-5; 13 nucleotides line up with TRBD2. This TCR came from a man between 18 and 35 years old with Graves' hyperthyroidism. What was sequenced was blood. In DNA form, the CDR3 reads TGCAGTGCACGACTAGCGGGGGGCCAAGAGACCAAGTACTTC. Translation: CSARLAGGQETKYF.